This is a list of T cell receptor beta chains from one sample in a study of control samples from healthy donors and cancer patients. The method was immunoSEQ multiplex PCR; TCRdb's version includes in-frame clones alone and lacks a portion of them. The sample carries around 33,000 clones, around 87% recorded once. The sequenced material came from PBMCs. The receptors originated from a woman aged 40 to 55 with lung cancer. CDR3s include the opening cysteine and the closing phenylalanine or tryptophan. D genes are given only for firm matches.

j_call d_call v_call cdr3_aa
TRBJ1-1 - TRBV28 CASSPNSGARTEAFF
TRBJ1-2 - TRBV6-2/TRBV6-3 CASSYSLDAAF
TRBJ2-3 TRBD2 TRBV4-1 CASSQGAGGIDTQYF
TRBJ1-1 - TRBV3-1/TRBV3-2 CASSQVSQTEAFF
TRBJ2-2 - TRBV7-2 CASSQTPGTGELFF
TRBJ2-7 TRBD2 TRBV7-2 CASSLTSGGTISYEQYF
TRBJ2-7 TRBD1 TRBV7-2 CASSLTGAHEQYF
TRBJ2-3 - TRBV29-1 CSTNGRGPSSTDTQYF
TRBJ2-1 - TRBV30 CAWSLDRTHHNEQFF
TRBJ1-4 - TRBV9 CASSVKGHGGEKLFF
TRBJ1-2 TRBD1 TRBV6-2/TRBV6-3 CASSEVDRDLSGYTF
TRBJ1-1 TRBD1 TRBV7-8 CASSPGGGWGTEAFF
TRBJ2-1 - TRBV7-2 CASSLVGRINEQFF
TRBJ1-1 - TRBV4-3 CASSQERNTEAFF
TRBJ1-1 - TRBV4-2 CASSQGARTEAFF
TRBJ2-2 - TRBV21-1 CASSKAHREANTGELFF
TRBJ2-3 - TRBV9 CASRGGTAPDTQYF
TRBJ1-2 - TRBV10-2 CASSEQAGNYGYTF
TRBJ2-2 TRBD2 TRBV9 CASRVSGGPLAAGNTGELFF
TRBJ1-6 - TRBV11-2 CASRGESSYNSPLHF
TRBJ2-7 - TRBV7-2 CASSFGVRNYEQYF
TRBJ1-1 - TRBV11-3 CASSFGVRQAFF
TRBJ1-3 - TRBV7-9 CASSLIGSGNTIYF
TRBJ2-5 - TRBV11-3 CASSLGWAQETQYF
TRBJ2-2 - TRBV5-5 CASSLRGTTGELFF
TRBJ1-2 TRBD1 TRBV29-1 CSVGDRGVGYTF
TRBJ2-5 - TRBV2 CASGGDSQETQYF
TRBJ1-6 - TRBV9 CASSERQPGTYNSPLHF
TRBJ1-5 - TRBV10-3 CAISEGGDSNQPQHF